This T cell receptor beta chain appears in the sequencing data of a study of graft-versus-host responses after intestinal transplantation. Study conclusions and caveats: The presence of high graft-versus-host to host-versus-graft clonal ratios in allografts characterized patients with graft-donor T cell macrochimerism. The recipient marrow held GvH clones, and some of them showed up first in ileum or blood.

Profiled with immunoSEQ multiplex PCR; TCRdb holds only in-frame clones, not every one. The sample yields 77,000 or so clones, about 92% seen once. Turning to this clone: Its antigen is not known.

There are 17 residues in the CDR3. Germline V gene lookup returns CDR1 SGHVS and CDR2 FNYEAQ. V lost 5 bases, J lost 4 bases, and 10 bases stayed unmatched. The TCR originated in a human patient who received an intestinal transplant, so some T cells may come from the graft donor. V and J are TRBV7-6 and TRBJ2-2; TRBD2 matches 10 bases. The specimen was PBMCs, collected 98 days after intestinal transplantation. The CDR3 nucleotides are TGTGCCAGCAGCGTGGAGCGGGGGGGCCAAGTCACCGGGGAGCTGTTTTTT. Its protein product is CASSVERGGQVTGELFF.